The entry below describes one TCR beta chain. This specimen comes from a study of blood T cell repertoires in COVID-19. TCRdb keeps only in-frame clones here, not all; method: immunoSEQ multiplex PCR. The sample comprises about 300,000 clones, 70% to 90% of which are singletons, and approximately 5% rests with the top ten. The CDR3 length is 14 residues. Trimming cost V 4 bases and J 5 bases; bases outside gene matches: 9. The germline V gene encodes CDR1 GTSNPN and CDR2 SVGIG (reference sequence). This chain uses TRBV30 with TRBJ1-1, with 8 bases identical to TRBD1. Material for sequencing was PBMCs or T cells enriched from blood (not recorded which). The source is a young woman who had recovered from COVID-19. The CDR3 loop reads CAWMPGQGVTEAFF. DNA of the CDR3: TGTGCCTGGATGCCCGGACAGGGCGTAACTGAAGCTTTCTTT.